The rows below give T cell receptor beta chains drawn from one sample of a study of regulatory T cells in long-lasting Graves disease. TCRdb redid the calling of the multiplex PCR reads with MiXCR, one entry per CDR3 protein. The sample has around 300,000 distinct CDR3 sequences, around a fifth seen once. The input for sequencing was peripheral blood mononuclear cells (PBMCs), taken when the disease was refractory, from a patient treated with antithyroid drugs. The source is a female donor with Graves disease. CDR3s include the opening cysteine and the closing phenylalanine or tryptophan. The D gene is left open where the match is weak. Only part of the rows carry a size: once, few, many, or a class if the clone is expanded.

TRBD2	.	TRBV20-1	TRBJ2-7	CSATLAGGALYEQYF	TGCAGTGCCACCCTAGCGGGCGGTGCCCTCTACGAGCAGTACTTC
TRBD1	many	TRBV6-9	TRBJ2-7	CASSYPQDRGPAYEQYF	TGTGCCAGCAGTTACCCCCAGGACAGGGGGCCCGCCTACGAGCAGTACTTC
.	.	TRBV20-1	TRBJ1-6	CSARGQGYSPLHF	TGCAGTGCCCGGGGGCAGGGTTATTCACCCCTCCACTTT
TRBD2	.	TRBV9	TRBJ2-5	CASSQDSGLGLQETQYF	TGTGCCAGCAGCCAAGATTCCGGACTAGGCCTACAAGAGACCCAGTACTTC
.	many	TRBV28	TRBJ2-2	CASSVGTEGRELFF	TGTGCCAGCAGTGTCGGGACGGAGGGGAGGGAGCTGTTTTTT
TRBD2	.	TRBV15	TRBJ2-7	CATSRGGGPTPYEQYF	TGTGCCACCAGCAGAGGGGGGGGACCTACTCCGTACGAGCAGTACTTC
.	few	TRBV30	TRBJ2-7	CAWSRVGYEQYF	TGTGCCTGGAGTAGGGTGGGCTACGAGCAGTACTTC
.	.	TRBV7-2	TRBJ2-2	CASSSPQGRGTGELFF	TGTGCCAGCAGCTCGCCACAGGGTAGGGGGACCGGGGAGCTGTTTTTT
TRBD2	few	TRBV15	TRBJ2-1	CATSRGYLAAFNEQFF	TGTGCCACCAGCAGAGGATATCTAGCGGCCTTCAATGAGCAGTTCTTC
.	few	TRBV19	TRBJ2-4	CARQDRATAGEGNIQYF	TGTGCCAGACAGGACAGGGCCACGGCGGGAGAAGGGAACATTCAGTACTTC
.	.	TRBV6-5	TRBJ2-1	CASSYEQGSSNEQFF	TGTGCCAGCAGTTACGAACAGGGAAGCTCCAATGAGCAGTTCTTC
TRBD2	few	TRBV20-1	TRBJ2-7	CMGTSGYEQYF	TGCATGGGGACTAGCGGGTACGAGCAGTACTTC
.	many	TRBV6-1	TRBJ1-3	CASSEDYRSGNTIYF	TGTGCCAGCAGTGAAGATTACAGATCTGGAAACACCATATATTTT
.	.	TRBV10-3	TRBJ2-1	CAITSDSYNEQFF	TGTGCCATCACCTCCGACAGCTACAATGAGCAGTTCTTC
.	.	TRBV5-1	TRBJ2-7	CASSLDGQNYEQYF	TGCGCCAGCAGCTTGGACGGCCAAAACTACGAGCAGTACTTC
.	.	TRBV7-9	TRBJ2-5	CASSRSETTRQETQYF	TGTGCCAGCAGCCGGTCGGAAACAACGCGCCAAGAGACCCAGTACTTC
.	many	TRBV28	TRBJ2-2	CASSFSGTNTGELFF	TGTGCCAGCAGTTTCTCCGGGACAAACACCGGGGAGCTGTTTTTT
.	.	TRBV2	TRBJ2-7	CASSEAGRNSYEQYF	TGTGCCAGCAGTGAAGCGGGTCGAAACTCCTACGAGCAGTACTTC
.	.	TRBV19	TRBJ2-5	CASSPQRQETQYF	TGTGCCAGTAGCCCACAGCGGCAAGAGACCCAGTACTTC
.	many	TRBV7-2	TRBJ2-7	CASSPRVTYEQYF	TGTGCCAGCAGCCCACGAGTCACCTACGAGCAGTACTTC
.	many	TRBV28	TRBJ2-7	CASRRGQTYEQYF	TGTGCCAGCAGAAGAGGACAGACCTACGAGCAGTACTTC
.	.	TRBV20-1	TRBJ2-7	CSASGRSYGQYF	TGCAGTGCGAGCGGCAGATCCTACGGGCAGTACTTC
TRBD2	many	TRBV2	TRBJ2-4	CASGLAGTKNIQYF	TGTGCCAGTGGACTAGCGGGAACCAAAAACATTCAGTACTTC
.	.	TRBV7-9	TRBJ1-5	CASSLTEDQPQHF	TGTGCCAGCAGCTTGACAGAAGATCAGCCCCAGCATTTT
.	few	TRBV7-2	TRBJ2-7	CASSSILSVSDEQYF	TGTGCCAGCAGCTCTATACTCAGCGTGAGCGACGAGCAGTACTTC
.	.	TRBV6-5	TRBJ1-1	CASSYSRAKNTEAFF	TGTGCCAGCAGTTACAGCAGGGCGAAAAACACTGAAGCTTTCTTT
.	few	TRBV18	TRBJ2-7	CASSLLPDTYEQYF	TGTGCCAGCTCACTACTCCCGGATACCTACGAGCAGTACTTC
TRBD1	many	TRBV7-2	TRBJ2-7	CASSLGDRATYEQYF	TGTGCCAGCAGCTTAGGGGACAGGGCCACCTACGAGCAGTACTTC
.	many	TRBV2	TRBJ2-7	CASSGTLSYEQYF	TGTGCCAGCAGTGGGACTTTATCCTACGAGCAGTACTTC
.	many	TRBV7-8	TRBJ1-1	CASSWGTNTEAFF	TGTGCCAGCAGCTGGGGGACGAACACTGAAGCTTTCTTT
.	.	TRBV24-1	TRBJ2-2	CATSDLAGDGWTGELFF	TGTGCCACCAGTGATTTGGCAGGGGATGGCTGGACCGGGGAGCTGTTTTTT
.	many	TRBV12-3/TRBV12-4	TRBJ1-1	CASSVIHRNTEAFF	TGTGCCAGCAGTGTTATCCACCGGAACACTGAAGCTTTCTTT
.	many	TRBV28	TRBJ1-5	CASSHDSLNQPQHF	TGTGCCAGCAGTCACGACAGTCTCAATCAGCCCCAGCATTTT
.	.	TRBV19	TRBJ1-1	CASSAGQGRGTEAFF	TGTGCCAGTAGTGCCGGACAAGGTCGAGGTACTGAAGCTTTCTTT
.	.	TRBV7-2	TRBJ1-2	CASSLAASGAYGYTF	TGTGCCAGCAGCTTAGCGGCGTCTGGGGCCTATGGCTACACCTTC
TRBD1	many	TRBV2	TRBJ1-2	CASIDPTGRGYTF	TGTGCCAGCATAGACCCGACAGGGCGTGGCTACACCTTC
TRBD1	.	TRBV4-1	TRBJ2-7	CASSQVGLGQGAYEQYF	TGCGCCAGCAGCCAAGTTGGTCTCGGACAGGGGGCCTACGAGCAGTACTTC
.	few	TRBV12-3/TRBV12-4	TRBJ2-7	CASSPRRGDRYEQYF	TGTGCCAGCAGCCCGAGGAGGGGGGATCGGTACGAGCAGTACTTC
.	few	TRBV27	TRBJ2-1	CATSPGISYNEQFF	TGTGCCACCAGCCCAGGGATATCCTACAATGAGCAGTTCTTC
.	.	TRBV6-1	TRBJ2-2	CASIHYTGELFF	TGTGCCAGCATCCACTACACCGGGGAGCTGTTTTTT
.	few	TRBV12-3/TRBV12-4	TRBJ2-2	CASALAANTGELFF	TGTGCCAGCGCGTTAGCGGCGAACACCGGGGAGCTGTTTTTT
.	few	TRBV5-1	TRBJ2-7	CASSLIEGGYEQYF	TGCGCCAGCAGCTTAATCGAAGGGGGTTACGAGCAGTACTTC